In this sample, the clone carrying this TCR beta chain turned up many times. A TCRbeta library incorporating unique molecular identifiers was prepared. TCRdb reprocessed the PCR reads with MiXCR, giving one entry per CDR3 protein. The table records about 690,000 distinct CDR3 sequences, approximately 17% of them present only once. The data belong to a study of T-cell reconstitution after alpha-beta-depleted transplantation in children. The CDR3 spans 12 residues. Looked up from germline, CDR1 is SGHTA and CDR2 is FQGNSA. The V gene lost 3 bases and the J gene lost 9 bases, with 9 bases spanning the gap.

This clonotype was obtained from a human donor who donated a stem cell graft to a child with acute myeloid leukemia. The J gene is TRBJ2-1, the V gene TRBV7-2; possible D gene TRBD2, 5 bases. Sequencing was performed on PBMCs from the stem cell graft donor, taken from the stem cell graft. The chain's CDR3 is CASSFEAGEQFF. In nucleotides, the CDR3 is TGTGCCAGCAGCTTCGAGGCGGGTGAGCAGTTCTTC. Full variable domain (outside the CDR3, taken from reference TRBV7-2 and TRBJ2-1): GAGVSQSPSNKVTEKGKDVELRCDPISGHTALYWYRQSLGQGLEFLIYFQGNSAPDKSGLPSDRFSAERTGGSVSTLTIQRTQQEDSAVYLCASSFEAGEQFFGPGTRLTVL.